A selection of T cell receptor beta chains follows, all from one sample in a study of control samples from healthy donors and cancer patients. The repertoire was sequenced with immunoSEQ multiplex PCR; TCRdb's copy has only in-frame clones and lacks some. Of about 160,000 clones listed, roughly 90% are singletons. Source material: blood. These receptors originate from a man in his thirties or forties in good health. The CDR3 runs from the conserved cysteine through the conserved F or W. D genes are given only for firm matches. Rows give clone size only sometimes, using once, few, many, or a class for an expanded clone.

DNA: TGCGCCAGCAGCCAAGATCGAGGGGCGATGAACACTGAAGCTTTCTTT
CDR3: CASSQDRGAMNTEAFF
J: TRBJ1-1
V: TRBV4-1
size: -
D: -

DNA: TGTGCCAGCAGTCCGGACAGGCGGCGGGAGACCCAGTACTTC
CDR3: CASSPDRRRETQYF
J: TRBJ2-5
V: TRBV2
size: -
D: TRBD1

DNA: TGTGCCAGCAGTGAAGCGCAGGTCGGGGAGCAGTTCTTC
CDR3: CASSEAQVGEQFF
J: TRBJ2-1
V: TRBV2
size: -
D: -

DNA: TGTGCCAGCAGCACGGGACAGGAGTACTCTGGGGCCAACGTCCTGACTTTC
CDR3: CASSTGQEYSGANVLTF
J: TRBJ2-6
V: TRBV5-6
size: -
D: TRBD1

DNA: TGTGCCAGCAGCCAGCACAGGGACTACGAGCAGTACTTC
CDR3: CASSQHRDYEQYF
J: TRBJ2-7
V: TRBV27
size: -
D: -

DNA: TGTGCCAGCAGCTACTCCGGGACAGGGGTGGCTTTCTTT
CDR3: CASSYSGTGVAFF
J: TRBJ1-1
V: TRBV13
size: -
D: TRBD1

DNA: TGTGCCAGCAGCTTAGAGAGATCAGATACGCAGTATTTT
CDR3: CASSLERSDTQYF
J: TRBJ2-3
V: TRBV7-3
size: -
D: -

DNA: TGTGCCAGCAGCGTAGAGTGGAACACTGAAGCTTTCTTT
CDR3: CASSVEWNTEAFF
J: TRBJ1-1
V: TRBV9
size: few
D: -

DNA: TGTGCCAGCAGCTACGGTGGGAGCCTCCCCCCGGAGACCCAGTACTTC
CDR3: CASSYGGSLPPETQYF
J: TRBJ2-5
V: TRBV3-1/TRBV3-2
size: -
D: -

DNA: TGTGCCAGCAGTTTTACAGGGGAGTCACCCCTCCACTTT
CDR3: CASSFTGESPLHF
J: TRBJ1-6
V: TRBV5-6
size: -
D: TRBD1

DNA: TGTGCCAGCGGACGACAGGGCCAAAACACCATATATTTT
CDR3: CASGRQGQNTIYF
J: TRBJ1-3
V: TRBV6-5
size: -
D: TRBD1

DNA: TGTGCCAGCAGTGAAGGACAGGGGGCTGGATCGGATGGCTACACCTTC
CDR3: CASSEGQGAGSDGYTF
J: TRBJ1-2
V: TRBV2
size: -
D: TRBD1

DNA: TGTGCCACAGCGACAGCGGGTAATCAGCCCCAGCATTTT
CDR3: CATATAGNQPQHF
J: TRBJ1-5
V: TRBV3-1/TRBV3-2
size: -
D: -

DNA: TGTGCCAGCAGTCCCCAAATCGAGCAGTACTTC
CDR3: CASSPQIEQYF
J: TRBJ2-7
V: TRBV6-6
size: -
D: -

DNA: TGTGCCAGCACCAAGAATGAAAAACTGTTTTTT
CDR3: CASTKNEKLFF
J: TRBJ1-4
V: TRBV5-8
size: -
D: -

DNA: TGTGCCAGCAGCTTAAAGGGAACGGGGACTGAAGCTTTCTTT
CDR3: CASSLKGTGTEAFF
J: TRBJ1-1
V: TRBV7-3
size: -
D: -